The entry below gives a single T cell receptor (beta chain) sequence along with its context. This entry belongs to a study of shared clonotypes between healthy human individuals. Germline CDR1 SGHNT, CDR2 YYREEE (reference sequence). The CDR3 consists of 13 residues. Trimming left V 0 bases short and J 3 bases short, with 7 bases between. Terminally differentiated effector memory CD45RA+ cells were excluded from the naive CD8 cells, which were CD45RO-negative and positively selected for CCR7. This table comes from immunoSEQ multiplex PCR, and its TCRdb copy is limited to in-frame clones, with some not included. The sample yields millions of clones, 93% seen once.

This receptor was identified in a man aged 18 to 30 in good health. Some clones in this sample may be carry-over from other donors' samples. The chain has TRBV5-4 and TRBJ2-7; D remains unclear. Sequences were obtained from naive CD8+ T cells from PBMCs. CDR3 region: CASSLGDGYEQYF. CDR3 in DNA: TGTGCCAGCAGCTTGGGCGACGGCTACGAGCAGTACTTC.